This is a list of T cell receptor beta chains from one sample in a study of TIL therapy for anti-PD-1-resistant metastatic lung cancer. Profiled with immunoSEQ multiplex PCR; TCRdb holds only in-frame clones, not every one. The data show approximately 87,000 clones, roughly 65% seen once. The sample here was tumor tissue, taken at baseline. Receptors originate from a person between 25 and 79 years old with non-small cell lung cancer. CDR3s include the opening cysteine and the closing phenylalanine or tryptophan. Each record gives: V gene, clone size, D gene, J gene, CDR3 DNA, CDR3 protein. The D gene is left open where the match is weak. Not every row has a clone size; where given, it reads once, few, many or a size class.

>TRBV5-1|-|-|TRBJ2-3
TGCGCCAGCAGCTTGGGGGCGGGGGCTAGCACAGATACGCAGTATTTT
CASSLGAGASTDTQYF
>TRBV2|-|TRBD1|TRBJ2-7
TGTGCCAGCAGTACGACAGGGCCCGGGCAGTACTTC
CASSTTGPGQYF
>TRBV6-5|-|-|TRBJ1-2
TGTGCCAGCAGTCCCGAGAGATATGGCTACACCTTC
CASSPERYGYTF
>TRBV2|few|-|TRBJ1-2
TGTGCCAGCAGTGAGGTTATACTTTTGGGCTACACCTTC
CASSEVILLGYTF
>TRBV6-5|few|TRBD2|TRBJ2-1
TGTGCCAGCAGTCTGACTAGCGGGGGTTACAATGAGCAGTTCTTC
CASSLTSGGYNEQFF
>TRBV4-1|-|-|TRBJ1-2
TGCGCCAGCAGCCTAGACAGGAGAGCAGGGGGCTACACCTTC
CASSLDRRAGGYTF
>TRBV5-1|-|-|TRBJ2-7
TGCGCCAGCAGCTTTGGCGGCTCCTACGAGCAGTACTTC
CASSFGGSYEQYF
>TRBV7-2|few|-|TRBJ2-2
TGTGCCAGCAGCTTAGGAGGGTTCGCCGGGGAGCTGTTTTTT
CASSLGGFAGELFF
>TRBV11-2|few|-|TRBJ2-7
TGTGCCAGCAGCTTAGATCTCACCTATCCTTACTACGAGCAGTACTTC
CASSLDLTYPYYEQYF
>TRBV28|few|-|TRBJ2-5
TGTGCCAGCAGATCTAGGAAGGGCATCCAAGAGACCCAGTACTTC
CASRSRKGIQETQYF
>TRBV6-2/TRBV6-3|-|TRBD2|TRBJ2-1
TGTGCCAGCAGTTACGCTAGCGGGAGAAGGTGGGGGCGTGAGCAGTTCTTC
CASSYASGRRWGREQFF
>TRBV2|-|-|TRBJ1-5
TGTGCCAGCAGTGCGGGGAACAATCAGCCCCAGCATTTT
CASSAGNNQPQHF
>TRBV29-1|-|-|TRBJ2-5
TGCAGCGTTTATCGAGAGACCCAGTACTTC
CSVYRETQYF